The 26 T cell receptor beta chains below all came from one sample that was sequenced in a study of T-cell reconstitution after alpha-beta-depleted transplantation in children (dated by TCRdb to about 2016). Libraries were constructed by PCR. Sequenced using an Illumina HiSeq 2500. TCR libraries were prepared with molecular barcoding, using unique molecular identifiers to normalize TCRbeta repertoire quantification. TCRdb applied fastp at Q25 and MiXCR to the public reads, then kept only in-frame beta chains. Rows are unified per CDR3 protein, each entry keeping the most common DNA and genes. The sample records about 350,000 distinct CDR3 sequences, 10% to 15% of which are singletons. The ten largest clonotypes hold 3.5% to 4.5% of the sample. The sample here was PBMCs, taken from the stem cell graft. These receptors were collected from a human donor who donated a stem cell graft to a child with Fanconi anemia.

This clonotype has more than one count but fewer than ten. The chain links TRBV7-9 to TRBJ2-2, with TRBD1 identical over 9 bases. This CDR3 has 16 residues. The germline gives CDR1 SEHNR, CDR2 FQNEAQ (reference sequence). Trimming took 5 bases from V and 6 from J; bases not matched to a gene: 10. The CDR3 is CASSLRQGVIAGELFF. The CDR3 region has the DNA TGTGCCAGCAGCCTCCGACAGGGGGTAATAGCCGGGGAGCTGTTTTTT.

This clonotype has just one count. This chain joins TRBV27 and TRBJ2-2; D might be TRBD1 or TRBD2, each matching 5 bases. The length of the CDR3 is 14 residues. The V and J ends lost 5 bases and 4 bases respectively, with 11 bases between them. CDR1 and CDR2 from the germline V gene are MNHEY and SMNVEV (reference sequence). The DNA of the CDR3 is TGTGCCAGCAGTATAGGGACGGGCACCGGGGAGCTGTTTTTT. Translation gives CASSIGTGTGELFF.

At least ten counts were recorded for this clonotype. In DNA form, the CDR3 reads TGCAGTGCCAGGGACAGTGGGGAGACCCAGTACTTC. Translation: CSARDSGETQYF. The chain couples TRBV20-1 to TRBJ2-5; TRBD1 aligns across 7 bases. CDR3 size: 12 residues. Germline V gives CDR1 DFQATT, CDR2 SNEGSKA (reference sequence). V was clipped by 6 bases and J by 5 bases; unmatched bases: 6.

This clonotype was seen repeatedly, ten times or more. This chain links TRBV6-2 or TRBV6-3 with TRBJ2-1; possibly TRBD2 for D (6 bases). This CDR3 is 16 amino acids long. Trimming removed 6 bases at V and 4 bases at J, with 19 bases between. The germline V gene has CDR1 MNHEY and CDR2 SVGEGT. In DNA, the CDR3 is TGTGCCAGCAGAACCCTGGAGGGCGTACCTTACAATGAGCAGTTCTTC. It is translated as CASRTLEGVPYNEQFF.

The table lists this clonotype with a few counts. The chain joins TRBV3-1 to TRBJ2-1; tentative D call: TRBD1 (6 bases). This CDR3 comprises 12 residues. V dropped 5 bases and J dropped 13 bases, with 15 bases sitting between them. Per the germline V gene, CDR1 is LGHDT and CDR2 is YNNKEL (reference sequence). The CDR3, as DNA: TGTGCCAGCAGCAACAAGCAACAGGGCCAGTTCTTC. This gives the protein CASSNKQQGQFF.

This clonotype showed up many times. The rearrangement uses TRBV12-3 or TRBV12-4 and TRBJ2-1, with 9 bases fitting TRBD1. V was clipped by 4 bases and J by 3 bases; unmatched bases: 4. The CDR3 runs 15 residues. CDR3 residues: CASSSDRGYYNEQFF. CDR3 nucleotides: TGTGCCAGCAGTTCAGACAGGGGGTACTACAATGAGCAGTTCTTC.

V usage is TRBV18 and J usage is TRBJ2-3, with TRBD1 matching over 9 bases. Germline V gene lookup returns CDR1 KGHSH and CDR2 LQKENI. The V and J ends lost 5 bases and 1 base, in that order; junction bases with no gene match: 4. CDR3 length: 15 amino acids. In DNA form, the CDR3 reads TGTGCCAGCTCAACGGGACAGGGCGGCACAGATACGCAGTATTTT. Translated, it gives CASSTGQGGTDTQYF.

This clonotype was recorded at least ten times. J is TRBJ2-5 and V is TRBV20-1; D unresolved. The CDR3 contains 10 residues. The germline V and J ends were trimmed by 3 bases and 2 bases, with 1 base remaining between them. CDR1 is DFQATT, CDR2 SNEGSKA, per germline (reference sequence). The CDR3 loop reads CSARQETQYF. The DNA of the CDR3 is TGCAGTGCTAGGCAAGAGACCCAGTACTTC.

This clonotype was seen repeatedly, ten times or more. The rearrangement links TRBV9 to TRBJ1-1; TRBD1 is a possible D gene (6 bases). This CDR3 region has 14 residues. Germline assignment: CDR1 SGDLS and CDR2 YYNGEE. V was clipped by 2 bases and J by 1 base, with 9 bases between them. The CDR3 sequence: CASSVTTGNTEAFF. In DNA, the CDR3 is TGTGCCAGCAGCGTTACGACAGGGAACACTGAAGCTTTCTTT.

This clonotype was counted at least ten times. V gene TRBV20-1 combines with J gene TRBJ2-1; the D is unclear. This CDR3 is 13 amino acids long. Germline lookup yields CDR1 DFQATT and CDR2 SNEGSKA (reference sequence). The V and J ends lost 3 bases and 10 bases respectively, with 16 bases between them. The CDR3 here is CSAREPDRYEQFF. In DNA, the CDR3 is TGCAGTGCTAGGGAACCTGATAGGTACGAGCAGTTCTTC.

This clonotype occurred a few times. Written as DNA, the CDR3 is TGTGCCAGCAGCGTAGGGTCTACGCAGGGGCCTCTTGATACGCAGTATTTT. Translated: CASSVGSTQGPLDTQYF. The rearrangement joins TRBV9 to TRBJ2-3; TRBD1 might be the D (6 bases). Per the germline V gene, CDR1 is SGDLS and CDR2 is YYNGEE. V was clipped by 0 bases and J by 6 bases, with 20 bases between them. This CDR3 region has 17 residues.

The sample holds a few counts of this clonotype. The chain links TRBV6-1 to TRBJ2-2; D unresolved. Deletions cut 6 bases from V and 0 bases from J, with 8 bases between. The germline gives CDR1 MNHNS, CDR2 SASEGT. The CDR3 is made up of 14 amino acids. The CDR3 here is CASRKIANTGELFF. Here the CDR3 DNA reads TGTGCCAGCAGGAAGATAGCGAACACCGGGGAGCTGTTTTTT.

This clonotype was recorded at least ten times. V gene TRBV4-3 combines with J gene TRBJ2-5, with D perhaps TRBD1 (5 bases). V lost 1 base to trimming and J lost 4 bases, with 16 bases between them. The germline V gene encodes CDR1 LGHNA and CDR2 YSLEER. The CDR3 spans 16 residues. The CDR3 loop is CASSQGVGDARETQYF. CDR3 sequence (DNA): TGCGCCAGCAGCCAAGGCGTAGGGGATGCCCGAGAGACCCAGTACTTC.

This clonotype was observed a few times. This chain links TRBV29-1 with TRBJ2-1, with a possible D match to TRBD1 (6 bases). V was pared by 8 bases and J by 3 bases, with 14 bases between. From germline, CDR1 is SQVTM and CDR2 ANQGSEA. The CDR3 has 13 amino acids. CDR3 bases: TGCAGCATCCGACAGGACCTCTACAATGAGCAGTTCTTC. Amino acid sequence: CSIRQDLYNEQFF.

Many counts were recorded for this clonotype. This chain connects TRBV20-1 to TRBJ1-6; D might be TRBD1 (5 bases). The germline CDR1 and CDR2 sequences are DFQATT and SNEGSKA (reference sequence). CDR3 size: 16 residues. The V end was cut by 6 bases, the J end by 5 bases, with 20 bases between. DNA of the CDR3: TGCAGTGCAGAAGATTTCGGGACGGAACATAATTCACCCCTCCACTTT. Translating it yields CSAEDFGTEHNSPLHF.

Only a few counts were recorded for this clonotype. The CDR3 sequence is CASSPGQGPENTIYF. The CDR3 DNA follows: TGTGCCAGCAGCCCCGGACAGGGCCCGGAGAACACCATATATTTT. The V gene is TRBV4-2, the J gene TRBJ1-3; 8 bases are shared with TRBD1. The CDR3 has 15 residues. Germline CDR1 LGHNA, CDR2 YNFKEQ. The V and J ends lost 4 bases and 7 bases, in that order; junction bases with no gene match: 9.

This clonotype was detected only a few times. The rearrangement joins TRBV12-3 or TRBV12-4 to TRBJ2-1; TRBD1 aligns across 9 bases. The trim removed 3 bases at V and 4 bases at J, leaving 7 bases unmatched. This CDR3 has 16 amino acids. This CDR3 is CASSFTTGTGYNEQFF. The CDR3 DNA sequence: TGTGCCAGCAGTTTTACCACCGGGACAGGGTACAATGAGCAGTTCTTC.

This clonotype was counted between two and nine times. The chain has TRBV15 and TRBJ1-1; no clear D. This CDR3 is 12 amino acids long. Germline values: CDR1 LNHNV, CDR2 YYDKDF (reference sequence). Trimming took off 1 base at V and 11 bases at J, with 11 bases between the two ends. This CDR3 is CATSRGVERAFF. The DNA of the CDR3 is TGTGCCACCAGCAGAGGGGTGGAACGGGCTTTCTTT.

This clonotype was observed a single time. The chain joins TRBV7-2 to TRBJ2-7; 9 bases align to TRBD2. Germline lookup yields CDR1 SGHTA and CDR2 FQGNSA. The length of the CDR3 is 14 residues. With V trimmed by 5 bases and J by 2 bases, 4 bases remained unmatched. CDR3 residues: CASSGGTSTYEQYF. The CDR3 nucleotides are TGTGCCAGCAGCGGGGGGACTAGCACCTACGAGCAGTACTTC.

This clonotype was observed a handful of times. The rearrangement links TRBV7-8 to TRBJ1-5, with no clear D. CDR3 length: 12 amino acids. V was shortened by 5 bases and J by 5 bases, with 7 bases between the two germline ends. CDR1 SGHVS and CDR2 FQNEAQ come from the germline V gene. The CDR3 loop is CASSHSDQPQHF. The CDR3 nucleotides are TGTGCCAGCAGCCACTCTGATCAGCCCCAGCATTTT.

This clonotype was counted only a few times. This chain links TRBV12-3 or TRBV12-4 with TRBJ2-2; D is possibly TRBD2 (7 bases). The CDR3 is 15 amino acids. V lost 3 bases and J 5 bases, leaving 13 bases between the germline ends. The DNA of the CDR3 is TGTGCCAGCAGTTTCGGGGGGCGCAGGACCGGGGAGCTGTTTTTT. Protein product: CASSFGGRRTGELFF.

Here the CDR3 DNA reads TGCAGTGCTAGAGATAGGGACAGGGGGAGAACCGGGGAGCTGTTTTTT. Protein: CSARDRDRGRTGELFF. This chain joins TRBV20-1 and TRBJ2-2, with TRBD1 matching over 11 bases. This CDR3 contains 16 residues. In germline, CDR1 is DFQATT, CDR2 SNEGSKA (reference sequence). V was clipped by 0 bases and J by 5 bases; unmatched bases: 5.

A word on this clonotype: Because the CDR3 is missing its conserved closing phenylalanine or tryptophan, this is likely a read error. Here the CDR3 reads CATSSDLFLPGTEAFL. For the CDR3, the DNA is TGTGCCACCAGCAGCGACCTATTTTTACCGGGGACTGAAGCTTTCTTG. The rearrangement uses TRBV15 and TRBJ1-1, with no clear D. Germline CDR1 is LNHNV and CDR2 is YYDKDF (reference sequence). CDR3 length: 16 residues. V lost 3 bases and J lost 5, with 19 bases in between.

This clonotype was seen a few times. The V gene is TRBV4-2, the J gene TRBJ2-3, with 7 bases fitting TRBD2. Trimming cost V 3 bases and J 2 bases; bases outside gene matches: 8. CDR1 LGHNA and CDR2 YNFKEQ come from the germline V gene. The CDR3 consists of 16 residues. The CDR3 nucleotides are TGTGCCAGCAGCCATAACCCAGCGGGGTCCACAGATACGCAGTATTTT. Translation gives CASSHNPAGSTDTQYF.

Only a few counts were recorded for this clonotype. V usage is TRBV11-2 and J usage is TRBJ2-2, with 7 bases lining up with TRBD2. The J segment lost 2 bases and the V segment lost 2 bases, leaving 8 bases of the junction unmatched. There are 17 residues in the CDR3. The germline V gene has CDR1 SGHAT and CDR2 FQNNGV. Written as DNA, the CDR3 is TGTGCCAGCAGCTTAAGATGGGCTAGCGGTAACACCGGGGAGCTGTTTTTT. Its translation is CASSLRWASGNTGELFF.

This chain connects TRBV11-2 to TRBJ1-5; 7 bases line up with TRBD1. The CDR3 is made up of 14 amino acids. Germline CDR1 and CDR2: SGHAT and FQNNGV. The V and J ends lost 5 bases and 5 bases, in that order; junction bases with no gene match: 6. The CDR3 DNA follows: TGTGCCAGCAGCGCAGGGGGGAGGGATCAGCCCCAGCATTTT. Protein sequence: CASSAGGRDQPQHF. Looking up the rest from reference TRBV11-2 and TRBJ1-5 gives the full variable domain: EAGVAQSPRYKIIEKRQSVAFWCNPISGHATLYWYQQILGQGPKLLIQFQNNGVVDDSQLPKDRFSAERLKGVDSTLKIQPAKLEDSAVYLCASSAGGRDQPQHFGDGTRLSIL.